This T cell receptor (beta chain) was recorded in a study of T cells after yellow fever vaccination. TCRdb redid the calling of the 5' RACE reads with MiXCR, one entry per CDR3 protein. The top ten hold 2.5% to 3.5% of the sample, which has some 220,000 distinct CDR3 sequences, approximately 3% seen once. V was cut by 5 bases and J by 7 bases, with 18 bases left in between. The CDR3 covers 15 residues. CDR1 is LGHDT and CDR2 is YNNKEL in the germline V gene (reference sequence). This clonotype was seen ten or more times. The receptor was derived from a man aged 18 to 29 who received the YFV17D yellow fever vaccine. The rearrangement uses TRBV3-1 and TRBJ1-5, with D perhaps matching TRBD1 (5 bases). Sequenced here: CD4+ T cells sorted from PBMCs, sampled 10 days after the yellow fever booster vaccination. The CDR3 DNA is TGTGCCAGCAGCACCCAAGCCGGGGGAGGGCAGCCCCAGCATTTT. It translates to CASSTQAGGGQPQHF.